In this sample, the clone carrying this TCR beta chain turned up a few times. What it binds is unknown. Trimming removed 3 bases from V and 3 bases from J, with 8 bases in between. This CDR3 has 13 amino acids. Looked up from germline, CDR1 is SNHLY and CDR2 is FYNNEI. The data derive from a study of OX40 agonist ivuxolimab in advanced cancers. Study-level points and caveats: The study found that CD8+ T cells averaged more expanded clones than CD4+.

TCRdb's copy holds only in-frame clones and misses some; the assay was immunoSEQ multiplex PCR. Of about 5,800 clones in the sample, 81% were seen once. This rearrangement joins TRBV2 to TRBJ1-1, with a weak D call TRBD1 (5 bases). Here the sequenced sample was CD4+ or CD8+ T cells sorted from blood, taken in a trial of the OX40 agonist ivuxolimab. The TCR originated in an adult with an advanced solid tumor such as melanoma, head and neck, liver or kidney cancer. The CDR3 reads CASSEWGYTEAFF. In nucleotides, the CDR3 is TGTGCCAGCAGTGAGTGGGGGTACACTGAAGCTTTCTTT.